A selection of T cell receptor beta chains follows, all from one sample in a study of control samples from healthy donors and cancer patients. Clones were read by immunoSEQ multiplex PCR, and TCRdb kept only the in-frame ones, dropping some. The data hold just over 150,000 clones, with 90% to 95% observed a single time. The source material was blood. The origin of the receptors is a middle-aged woman in good health. CDR3s include the opening cysteine and the closing phenylalanine or tryptophan. Each record gives: CDR3 DNA, CDR3 protein, V gene, clone size, D gene, J gene. D genes are given only for firm matches. Some rows mark clone size as missing; the rest say once, few, many or name a class of expanded clone.

CDR3nt: TGTGCCACCAGCCCCAAAGCGAACACCGGGGAGCTGTTTTTT
CDR3aa: CATSPKANTGELFF
v_gene: TRBV24-1
abundance: NA
d_gene: NA
j_gene: TRBJ2-2

CDR3nt: TGTGCCAGCAGCTTGGACGGTGGTGGCAATCAGCCCCAGCATTTT
CDR3aa: CASSLDGGGNQPQHF
v_gene: TRBV5-4
abundance: few
d_gene: NA
j_gene: TRBJ1-5

CDR3nt: TGTGCCTGGAGCCGGTTAAGCTCCTACAATGAGCAGTTCTTC
CDR3aa: CAWSRLSSYNEQFF
v_gene: TRBV30
abundance: once
d_gene: NA
j_gene: TRBJ2-1

CDR3nt: TGTGCCAGCAGCGTAGACGATAGAAGCTCCTATAATTCACCCCTCCACTTT
CDR3aa: CASSVDDRSSYNSPLHF
v_gene: TRBV9
abundance: NA
d_gene: NA
j_gene: TRBJ1-6

CDR3nt: TGTGCCAGCACCACAGGTGGCCTAGCCAAAAACATTCAGTACTTC
CDR3aa: CASTTGGLAKNIQYF
v_gene: TRBV28
abundance: NA
d_gene: NA
j_gene: TRBJ2-4

CDR3nt: TGTGCCAGCAGCTTAGCAGCGGGAGTTCAAGAGACCCAGTACTTC
CDR3aa: CASSLAAGVQETQYF
v_gene: TRBV7-9
abundance: NA
d_gene: TRBD2
j_gene: TRBJ2-5

CDR3nt: TGTGCCACCAGATTCGGATCGAAGGACAGGGGACCCGGAAACACCATATATTTT
CDR3aa: CATRFGSKDRGPGNTIYF
v_gene: TRBV24-1
abundance: NA
d_gene: TRBD1
j_gene: TRBJ1-3

CDR3nt: TGTGCCAGTGTCGGGCGAGGGAAGAGGACTGAAGCTTTCTTT
CDR3aa: CASVGRGKRTEAFF
v_gene: TRBV19
abundance: NA
d_gene: NA
j_gene: TRBJ1-1

CDR3nt: TGTGCCAGTAGTATAAGGGCGGGAGGGAGGAATGAGCAGTTCTTC
CDR3aa: CASSIRAGGRNEQFF
v_gene: TRBV19
abundance: NA
d_gene: TRBD2
j_gene: TRBJ2-1

CDR3nt: TGTGCCTGGAGTGGCGGACAGTGGGCAACCCCTGACAACTATGGCTACACCTTC
CDR3aa: CAWSGGQWATPDNYGYTF
v_gene: TRBV30
abundance: NA
d_gene: NA
j_gene: TRBJ1-2

CDR3nt: TGTGCCAGCAGCTTAGCGGGAGGGTTCTCGAACGAGCAGTACTTC
CDR3aa: CASSLAGGFSNEQYF
v_gene: TRBV7-9
abundance: NA
d_gene: TRBD2
j_gene: TRBJ2-7

CDR3nt: TGTGCCAGCAGCTTGGCAGGGGCTAGCAATGAGCAGTTCTTC
CDR3aa: CASSLAGASNEQFF
v_gene: TRBV11-3
abundance: NA
d_gene: NA
j_gene: TRBJ2-1

CDR3nt: TGTGCCAGTAGTCAGCAAGAGACCCAGTACTTC
CDR3aa: CASSQQETQYF
v_gene: TRBV19
abundance: NA
d_gene: NA
j_gene: TRBJ2-5

CDR3nt: TGTGCCAGCAGTGCTTTAGGACAGAATAATTCACCCCTCCACTTT
CDR3aa: CASSALGQNNSPLHF
v_gene: TRBV25-1
abundance: once
d_gene: NA
j_gene: TRBJ1-6

CDR3nt: TGTGCCAGCAGTTTGACAGGGGGCCATCAGCCCCAGCATTTT
CDR3aa: CASSLTGGHQPQHF
v_gene: TRBV28
abundance: NA
d_gene: TRBD1
j_gene: TRBJ1-5

CDR3nt: TGTGCCAGCAGCCAACTATACGATACGCAGTATTTT
CDR3aa: CASSQLYDTQYF
v_gene: TRBV3-1/TRBV3-2
abundance: NA
d_gene: NA
j_gene: TRBJ2-3

CDR3nt: TGTGCCAGCGGGCGCAGGTACTATGGCTACACCTTC
CDR3aa: CASGRRYYGYTF
v_gene: TRBV28
abundance: NA
d_gene: NA
j_gene: TRBJ1-2

CDR3nt: TGTGCCAGCAGCCCGGGACTTAACGAGCAGTACTTC
CDR3aa: CASSPGLNEQYF
v_gene: TRBV5-6
abundance: NA
d_gene: NA
j_gene: TRBJ2-7

CDR3nt: TGTGCCAGCAGCCGGGGCCCTTCGGGGGAAACTGAAGCTTTCTTT
CDR3aa: CASSRGPSGETEAFF
v_gene: TRBV14
abundance: NA
d_gene: NA
j_gene: TRBJ1-1

CDR3nt: TGCGCCAGCAGCCAAGTAATTCGGCTAGGGACTAGCGGACACAATGAGCAGTTCTTC
CDR3aa: CASSQVIRLGTSGHNEQFF
v_gene: TRBV4-1
abundance: NA
d_gene: TRBD2
j_gene: TRBJ2-1

CDR3nt: TGTGCCAGCAGCTCGCGACAGGAATCCTCGACACGGGGCTACACCTTC
CDR3aa: CASSSRQESSTRGYTF
v_gene: TRBV7-9
abundance: NA
d_gene: NA
j_gene: TRBJ1-2

CDR3nt: TGTGCCAGCAGCCCGACCGACGGCTATGGCTACACCTTC
CDR3aa: CASSPTDGYGYTF
v_gene: TRBV9
abundance: NA
d_gene: NA
j_gene: TRBJ1-2

CDR3nt: TGTGCCAGCAGCTTAAGGGCAGGGGGCCTCGCTGAAGCTTTCTTT
CDR3aa: CASSLRAGGLAEAFF
v_gene: TRBV7-2
abundance: NA
d_gene: TRBD1
j_gene: TRBJ1-1

CDR3nt: TGTGCCAGCAGCGCACGAGGTCTATCCTCCTACGAGCAGTACTTC
CDR3aa: CASSARGLSSYEQYF
v_gene: TRBV7-9
abundance: NA
d_gene: NA
j_gene: TRBJ2-7

CDR3nt: TGCGCCAGCAGCCTATGGTCGGGGGCTAACACTGAAGCTTTCTTT
CDR3aa: CASSLWSGANTEAFF
v_gene: TRBV5-1
abundance: NA
d_gene: NA
j_gene: TRBJ1-1

CDR3nt: TGCGCCAGCAGTTCGGTAGGGATCTCTAATGAAAAACTGTTTTTT
CDR3aa: CASSSVGISNEKLFF
v_gene: TRBV5-1
abundance: NA
d_gene: NA
j_gene: TRBJ1-4

CDR3nt: TGCAGCGTTGGGGGTAATGAAAAACTGTTTTTT
CDR3aa: CSVGGNEKLFF
v_gene: TRBV29-1
abundance: NA
d_gene: NA
j_gene: TRBJ1-4

CDR3nt: TGTGCCACCAGCAGAGATCGGTCAGGGGCTGAAGCTTTCTTT
CDR3aa: CATSRDRSGAEAFF
v_gene: TRBV15
abundance: NA
d_gene: NA
j_gene: TRBJ1-1

CDR3nt: TGTGCCAGCAGTCCGGGACAGGGTATTTCCTACGAGCAGTACTTC
CDR3aa: CASSPGQGISYEQYF
v_gene: TRBV27
abundance: NA
d_gene: TRBD1
j_gene: TRBJ2-7

CDR3nt: TGCAGCGTTGTAGAATTCTCCTACAATGAGCAGTTCTTC
CDR3aa: CSVVEFSYNEQFF
v_gene: TRBV29-1
abundance: NA
d_gene: NA
j_gene: TRBJ2-1

CDR3nt: TGTGCCAGCAGCACTGTCAAGAATTCACCCCTCCACTTT
CDR3aa: CASSTVKNSPLHF
v_gene: TRBV7-2
abundance: NA
d_gene: NA
j_gene: TRBJ1-6

CDR3nt: TGTGCCAGCAGCCAATTCCGATGGGCTAGCGGGAGACTAGCCAAAAACATTCAGTACTTC
CDR3aa: CASSQFRWASGRLAKNIQYF
v_gene: TRBV3-1/TRBV3-2
abundance: NA
d_gene: TRBD2
j_gene: TRBJ2-4

CDR3nt: TGTGCCAGCAGCGGGTTGGGCGGGGAGCTGTTTTTT
CDR3aa: CASSGLGGELFF
v_gene: TRBV9
abundance: NA
d_gene: NA
j_gene: TRBJ2-2

CDR3nt: TGCGCCAGCAGCACCGGAACAATTGGGGAGACCCAGTACTTC
CDR3aa: CASSTGTIGETQYF
v_gene: TRBV5-1
abundance: NA
d_gene: NA
j_gene: TRBJ2-5

CDR3nt: TGTGCCAGCAGCCTTGTATCGGGGGCCAACGTCCTGACTTTC
CDR3aa: CASSLVSGANVLTF
v_gene: TRBV2
abundance: NA
d_gene: NA
j_gene: TRBJ2-6

CDR3nt: TGCAGCGTTGGAATAGCGGGGGCCACAGATACGCAGTATTTT
CDR3aa: CSVGIAGATDTQYF
v_gene: TRBV29-1
abundance: NA
d_gene: TRBD2
j_gene: TRBJ2-3

CDR3nt: TGTGCCAGCAGCTTGGTGTACAATGAGCAGTTCTTC
CDR3aa: CASSLVYNEQFF
v_gene: TRBV5-6
abundance: NA
d_gene: NA
j_gene: TRBJ2-1

CDR3nt: TGTGCCAGTAGTACCGAACAGGGGATTTCGGCCTATGGCTACACCTTC
CDR3aa: CASSTEQGISAYGYTF
v_gene: TRBV19
abundance: NA
d_gene: TRBD1
j_gene: TRBJ1-2

CDR3nt: TGTGCCAGCAGCGTAGGGAAGAACACTGAAGCTTTCTTT
CDR3aa: CASSVGKNTEAFF
v_gene: TRBV9
abundance: NA
d_gene: NA
j_gene: TRBJ1-1

CDR3nt: TGTGCCAGCAGTGAAGGTGGGACTTACCCATCGGCTGGCTACACCTTC
CDR3aa: CASSEGGTYPSAGYTF
v_gene: TRBV6-1
abundance: NA
d_gene: NA
j_gene: TRBJ1-2

CDR3nt: TGTGCCAGCAGCTCTCTGGGGGAGGGGCGGACTGAAGCTTTCTTT
CDR3aa: CASSSLGEGRTEAFF
v_gene: TRBV7-9
abundance: NA
d_gene: NA
j_gene: TRBJ1-1

CDR3nt: TGTGCCAGCAGTTCAAGTGGGTACGATGGCTACACCTTC
CDR3aa: CASSSSGYDGYTF
v_gene: TRBV12-3/TRBV12-4
abundance: NA
d_gene: NA
j_gene: TRBJ1-2

CDR3nt: TGTGCCAGCAGATTCCACCGGCACGAAAAACTGTTTTTT
CDR3aa: CASRFHRHEKLFF
v_gene: TRBV5-4
abundance: NA
d_gene: NA
j_gene: TRBJ1-4

CDR3nt: TGTGCCAGCAGCCTCGCCAGTGGCAGGGGGTCTGGAAACACCATATATTTT
CDR3aa: CASSLASGRGSGNTIYF
v_gene: TRBV2
abundance: NA
d_gene: TRBD1
j_gene: TRBJ1-3

CDR3nt: TGTGCCAGCAGCGTAGGAGGTAGCGGGGGGCCTAACACCGGGGAGCTGTTTTTT
CDR3aa: CASSVGGSGGPNTGELFF
v_gene: TRBV9
abundance: NA
d_gene: TRBD2
j_gene: TRBJ2-2

CDR3nt: TGCGCCAGCAGCCACCAGCGGGAGGGCTCCTACGAGCAGTACTTC
CDR3aa: CASSHQREGSYEQYF
v_gene: TRBV4-1
abundance: NA
d_gene: TRBD2
j_gene: TRBJ2-7

CDR3nt: TGTGCCAGCTCTCCCCGAGAGGGAGATACGCAGTATTTT
CDR3aa: CASSPREGDTQYF
v_gene: TRBV18
abundance: once
d_gene: NA
j_gene: TRBJ2-3

CDR3nt: TGTGCCAGCAGTCGGGGACAGGGGTACGAGCAGTACTTC
CDR3aa: CASSRGQGYEQYF
v_gene: TRBV6-5
abundance: NA
d_gene: TRBD1
j_gene: TRBJ2-7

CDR3nt: TGCGCCAGCAGCCGAACCGGTGGGGGTGGCTCCTACGAGCAGTACTTC
CDR3aa: CASSRTGGGGSYEQYF
v_gene: TRBV4-3
abundance: NA
d_gene: NA
j_gene: TRBJ2-7

CDR3nt: TGTGCCAGCAGCTTTGGCCTAACAGGGAGCGAGCAGTACTTC
CDR3aa: CASSFGLTGSEQYF
v_gene: TRBV7-2
abundance: NA
d_gene: NA
j_gene: TRBJ2-7

CDR3nt: TGTGCCAGCAGCTTATTTGCGGGACAGGGGAATACTGGAAACACCATATATTTT
CDR3aa: CASSLFAGQGNTGNTIYF
v_gene: TRBV7-2
abundance: NA
d_gene: TRBD1
j_gene: TRBJ1-3

CDR3nt: TGCGCCAGCAGCTTGGCCGGTGGAGGGCTCACCGGGGAGCTGTTTTTT
CDR3aa: CASSLAGGGLTGELFF
v_gene: TRBV5-1
abundance: NA
d_gene: NA
j_gene: TRBJ2-2

CDR3nt: TGTGCCAGCAGCCAAGGGTCAGCGCAAGAGACCCAGTACTTC
CDR3aa: CASSQGSAQETQYF
v_gene: TRBV4-2
abundance: NA
d_gene: NA
j_gene: TRBJ2-5